The 25 T cell receptor beta chains below come from one sample, sequenced in a study of CD8 T cells in Susac syndrome. An amount of RNA that ranged from roughly 0.5 to 1 ug was reverse transcribed with random hexamers. TCRdb reprocessed the immunoSEQ multiplex PCR reads via MiXCR and lists one record per CDR3 protein. The repertoire holds roughly 400,000 distinct CDR3 sequences, with approximately 85% as singletons. Specimen: CD8+ T cells from PBMCs. The receptors originated from a human donor with multiple sclerosis.

The chain links TRBV6-2 or TRBV6-3 to TRBJ1-5; a weak D match, TRBD1 (5 bases). This CDR3 has 13 residues. The germline V and J ends were trimmed by 7 bases and 5 bases, with 12 bases remaining between them. Per germline, CDR1 MNHEY and CDR2 SVGEGT. CDR3 sequence: CASTNSGDQPQHF. The CDR3 region has the DNA TGTGCCAGCACTAACTCGGGGGATCAGCCCCAGCATTTT.

The rearrangement joins TRBV4-2 to TRBJ1-6; D gene unclear. CDR3 length: 14 amino acids. Germline-derived CDR1 and CDR2 are LGHNA and YNFKEQ. V was trimmed by 8 bases and J by 7 bases, leaving 15 bases between them. The CDR3 spells CASAGLSLNSPLHF. CDR3 DNA: TGTGCCAGCGCTGGGTTGTCCCTCAATTCACCCCTCCACTTT.

The table lists this clonotype with a count of one. The chain is built from TRBV6-6 and TRBJ2-7; D possibly uses TRBD1 or TRBD2 (5 bases each). V lost 2 bases, J lost 2 bases, and 16 bases lay in between. This CDR3 spans 16 amino acids. Per germline, CDR1 MNHNY and CDR2 SVGAGI (reference sequence). CDR3 sequence: CASSYPRRGPPYEQYF. The CDR3 DNA is TGTGCCAGCAGTTACCCTCGTCGGGGCCCCCCCTACGAGCAGTACTTC.

The chain has TRBV2 and TRBJ2-1; tentatively, D is TRBD2 (6 bases). Trimming removed 3 bases from V and 15 bases from J, with 12 bases in between. The CDR3 sequence is 11 residues long. Germline V gene lookup returns CDR1 SNHLY and CDR2 FYNNEI. This CDR3 is CASSDIRELFF. CDR3 nucleotide sequence: TGTGCCAGCAGTGACATACGGGAGTTGTTCTTC.

This clonotype was detected only once. The genes are TRBV30 and TRBJ1-1, with no clear D. Germline-derived CDR1 and CDR2 are GTSNPN and SVGIG (reference sequence). Deletions cut 2 bases from V and 6 bases from J, with 10 bases between. This CDR3 region has 12 residues. The CDR3, as DNA: TGTGCCTGGAGTTCAAGTTCGGCTGAAGCTTTCTTT. It translates to CAWSSSSAEAFF.

Only one count was recorded for this clonotype. The chain combines TRBV5-1 with TRBJ1-5; 7 bases fit TRBD1. Germline V gene data show CDR1 as SGHRS and CDR2 as YFSETQ. J was trimmed by 3 bases and V by 2 bases; bases with no gene match: 11. CDR3 length: 17 residues. The CDR3 DNA reads as TGCGCCAGCAGCTTTTGCGCAGGGGGATGCGTCAATCAGCCCCAGCATTTT. It yields the protein CASSFCAGGCVNQPQHF.

This sequence joins TRBV2 and TRBJ1-2; possibly TRBD1 for D (6 bases). Trimming took off 3 bases at V and 0 bases at J, with 14 bases between the two ends. The germline gives CDR1 SNHLY, CDR2 FYNNEI. The CDR3 consists of 16 residues. CDR3 sequence reads: CASSEGTGPSNYGYTF. As DNA, the CDR3 is TGTGCCAGCAGTGAGGGTACAGGGCCTTCTAACTATGGCTACACCTTC.

J is TRBJ1-1 and V is TRBV28; D not certain. Between the trimmed V and J ends, which lost 3 bases and 2 bases, there was a span of 10 bases. The CDR3 extends over 14 amino acids. From germline, CDR1 is MDHEN and CDR2 SYDVKM. The CDR3, as DNA: TGTGCCAGCAGTTTTAAGGCCTTAAACACTGAAGCTTTCTTT. Protein product: CASSFKALNTEAFF.

The V and J genes are TRBV6-1 and TRBJ2-7, with D maybe TRBD1 (6 bases). The CDR3 length is 17 residues. Germline V lookup: CDR1 MNHNS, CDR2 SASEGT. V was pared by 0 bases and J by 5 bases, with 20 bases between. The CDR3 sequence: CASSEALMRQERNEQYF. The DNA for the CDR3 is TGTGCCAGCAGTGAAGCGCTCATGAGACAGGAGCGAAACGAGCAGTACTTC.

J is TRBJ1-2 and V is TRBV27; D is unclear. V was shortened by 3 bases and J by 7 bases, with 12 bases between the two germline ends. The CDR3 covers 13 residues. Per germline, CDR1 MNHEY and CDR2 SMNVEV (reference sequence). CDR3 sequence reads: CASSFGSMGGYTF. The CDR3, as DNA: TGTGCCAGCAGTTTTGGGAGCATGGGTGGCTACACCTTC.

The CDR3 here is CASSSPFDSHDLYEQYF. The CDR3 nucleotides read TGTGCCAGCAGCTCCCCATTCGACAGCCACGACCTCTACGAGCAGTACTTC. The chain uses TRBV7-3 and TRBJ2-7; TRBD1 is a possible D gene (5 bases). The germline V gene has CDR1 SGHTA and CDR2 FQGTGA. CDR3 length equals 17 residues. Trimming removed 4 bases at V and 3 bases at J, with 22 bases between.

The rearrangement joins TRBV7-2 to TRBJ1-6; perhaps TRBD1 as D (5 bases). Trimming shortened V by 7 bases and J by 6 bases, and 16 bases separated the two germline ends. This CDR3 comprises 15 residues. Germline loops: CDR1 SGHTA, CDR2 FQGNSA. CDR3 loop: CASTEGRDGNSPLHF. CDR3 bases: TGTGCCAGCACGGAGGGTAGGGACGGTAATTCACCCCTCCACTTT.

This clonotype was picked up one time. CDR3 residues: CASSDGNTDTQYF. The CDR3, as DNA: TGTGCCAGCAGTGACGGCAACACAGATACGCAGTATTTT. The chain employs TRBV2 and TRBJ2-3; D unresolved. Germline CDR1 SNHLY, CDR2 FYNNEI. There are 13 residues in the CDR3. The V gene lost 3 bases and the J gene lost 2 bases, with 6 bases spanning the gap.

The chain has TRBV20-1 and TRBJ2-1; D might be TRBD1 (5 bases). This CDR3 region has 12 residues. V shed 5 bases and J shed 10 bases, with 15 bases lying between them. Germline V lookup: CDR1 DFQATT, CDR2 SNEGSKA (reference sequence). This chain's CDR3 is CSAHQGVGEQFF. CDR3 bases: TGCAGTGCTCACCAGGGCGTTGGGGAGCAGTTCTTC.

This rearrangement joins TRBV30 to TRBJ2-1; 11 bases map to TRBD2. With V trimmed by 0 bases and J by 9 bases, 7 bases remained unmatched. CDR1 GTSNPN and CDR2 SVGIG come from the germline V gene (reference sequence). The CDR3 loop spans 15 amino acids. The CDR3 here is CAWSVYTSGSGEQFF. In DNA form, the CDR3 reads TGTGCCTGGAGTGTATACACTAGCGGGAGTGGTGAGCAGTTCTTC.

The CDR3 region has the DNA TGCGCCAGCAGCCTCTCACAGGGAGGGGCTGGGGCCAACGTCCTGACTTTC. Amino acid sequence: CASSLSQGGAGANVLTF. This chain connects TRBV4-1 to TRBJ2-6; a possible D gene is TRBD2 (7 bases). The CDR3 runs 17 residues. Looked up from germline, CDR1 is MGHRA and CDR2 is YSYEKL. Deletions cut 4 bases from V and 2 bases from J, with 15 bases between.

The chain carries TRBV12-5 and TRBJ2-4; 7 bases line up with TRBD2. The CDR3 runs 15 residues. Germline CDR1 reads LGHNT; CDR2 reads FRNRAP. The V gene end was trimmed by 6 bases and the J gene end by 0 bases; junction bases not matched to a gene: 5. DNA for the CDR3: TGTGCTAGTGGCTCGAGCGGGGAAGCCAAAAACATTCAGTACTTC. Its protein product is CASGSSGEAKNIQYF.

The chain is built from TRBV4-1 and TRBJ1-6; D gene unclear. CDR1 MGHRA and CDR2 YSYEKL come from the germline V gene. This CDR3 spans 19 amino acids. V was cut by 4 bases and J by 0 bases, with 19 bases left in between. In DNA form, the CDR3 reads TGCGCCAGCAGCCGAAGGAGCGGAGATGAAGCCTCCTATAATTCACCCCTCCACTTT. This sequence encodes CASSRRSGDEASYNSPLHF.

V is TRBV7-8 and J is TRBJ2-1; 9 positions agree with TRBD2. In germline, CDR1 is SGHVS, CDR2 FQNEAQ. This CDR3 contains 15 residues. Trimming at V came to 5 bases and at J to 5 bases, leaving 7 bases not matched to a gene. The CDR3 reads CASSPSRLADNEQFF. In DNA, the CDR3 is TGTGCCAGCAGCCCCTCGAGACTAGCGGACAATGAGCAGTTCTTC.

The chain links TRBV18 to TRBJ2-7; 8 bases line up with TRBD1. Germline CDR1 reads KGHSH; CDR2 reads LQKENI. The CDR3 runs 15 residues. V shed 5 bases and J 3 bases; nucleotides not matched to a gene: 9. The CDR3 coding sequence is TGTGCCAGCTCAACCCGGGACAGGTTTTACTACGAGCAGTACTTC. Residues: CASSTRDRFYYEQYF.

The genes are TRBV29-1 and TRBJ2-1; the match to TRBD1 covers 7 bases. The CDR3 is 16 amino acids. Germline CDR1 reads SQVTM; CDR2 reads ANQGSEA. With 1 base clipped from V and 6 bases from J, the junction kept 12 bases outside the gene matches. CDR3 residues: CSVEGETGTETNEQFF. CDR3 DNA sequence: TGCAGCGTTGAAGGAGAAACGGGGACAGAAACCAATGAGCAGTTCTTC.

This clonotype was counted once. The V call is TRBV2, the J call TRBJ2-5; 7 nucleotides align to TRBD1. This CDR3 is 15 amino acids long. The germline CDR1 and CDR2 sequences are SNHLY and FYNNEI. Trimming took 2 bases from V and 4 from J; bases not matched to a gene: 7. The CDR3 bases are TGTGCCAGCAGTGAACAGCCAGGGGGATCAGAGACCCAGTACTTC. Encoded protein: CASSEQPGGSETQYF.

V usage is TRBV4-1 and J usage is TRBJ1-5; D uncertain. The CDR3 spans 16 residues. Germline values: CDR1 MGHRA, CDR2 YSYEKL. V lost 4 bases to trimming and J lost 0 bases, with 13 bases between them. The DNA for the CDR3 is TGCGCCAGCAGCCCACACGGACCGTATAGCAATCAGCCCCAGCATTTT. As protein: CASSPHGPYSNQPQHF.

V usage is TRBV3-1 and J usage is TRBJ2-1; D might be TRBD2 (6 bases). Germline CDR1 and CDR2: LGHDT and YNNKEL (reference sequence). The CDR3 runs 13 residues. Trimming took off 0 bases at V and 9 bases at J, with 9 bases between the two ends. The CDR3 sequence: CASSQDRGTEQFF. CDR3 sequence (DNA): TGTGCCAGCAGCCAAGATCGGGGGACTGAGCAGTTCTTC.

The chain couples TRBV20-1 to TRBJ2-1, with unresolved D. CDR1 and CDR2 from the germline V gene are DFQATT and SNEGSKA (reference sequence). This CDR3 has 14 amino acids. Trimming pared 1 base from V and 9 bases from J, leaving 16 bases between. The chain's CDR3 is CSARGAWARREQFF. The CDR3 region has the DNA TGCAGTGCTAGAGGGGCATGGGCTCGGCGTGAGCAGTTCTTC.